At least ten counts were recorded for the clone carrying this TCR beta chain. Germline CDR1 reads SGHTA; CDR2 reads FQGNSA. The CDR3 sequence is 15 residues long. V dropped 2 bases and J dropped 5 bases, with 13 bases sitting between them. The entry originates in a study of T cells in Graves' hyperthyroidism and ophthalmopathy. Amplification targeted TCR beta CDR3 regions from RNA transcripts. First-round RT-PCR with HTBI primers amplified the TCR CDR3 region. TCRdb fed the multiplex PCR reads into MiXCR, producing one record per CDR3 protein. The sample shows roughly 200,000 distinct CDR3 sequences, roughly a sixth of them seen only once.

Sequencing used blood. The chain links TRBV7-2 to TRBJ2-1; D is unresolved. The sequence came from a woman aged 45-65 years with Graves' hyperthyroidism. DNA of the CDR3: TGTGCCAGCAGCTTAACCCGCGAGGCCAACAATGAGCAGTTCTTC. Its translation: CASSLTREANNEQFF.